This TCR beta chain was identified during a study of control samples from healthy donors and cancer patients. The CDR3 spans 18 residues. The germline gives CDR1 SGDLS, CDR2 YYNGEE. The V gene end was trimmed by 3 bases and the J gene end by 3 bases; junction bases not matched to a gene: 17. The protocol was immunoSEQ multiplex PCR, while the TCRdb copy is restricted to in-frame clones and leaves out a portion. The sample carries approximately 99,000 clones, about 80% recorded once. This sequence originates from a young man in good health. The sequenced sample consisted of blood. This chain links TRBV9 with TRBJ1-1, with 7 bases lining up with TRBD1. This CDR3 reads CASSAPVDPPQGDTEAFF. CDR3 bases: TGTGCCAGCAGCGCGCCCGTGGACCCCCCTCAGGGGGACACTGAAGCTTTCTTT.